The rows below give T cell receptor beta chains drawn from one sample of a study of cytomegalovirus exposure and HLA in healthy donors. TCRdb's copy holds only in-frame clones and misses some; the assay was immunoSEQ multiplex PCR. This table holds about 82,000 clones, around 77% found once. Sequenced: PBMCs. These receptors were obtained from a man over 45 in good health and CMV-seronegative. CDR3s include the opening cysteine and the closing phenylalanine or tryptophan. A D gene is named only where the DNA matches it firmly. Clone sizes are given selectively: once, few, many, or a class where the clone is expanded.

j_gene: TRBJ1-4
abundance: NA
v_gene: TRBV25-1
d_gene: NA
CDR3aa: CASSPSRRGRDEKLFF
CDR3nt: TGTGCCAGCAGTCCTTCACGCCGCGGCAGGGATGAAAAACTGTTTTTT

j_gene: TRBJ1-5
abundance: NA
v_gene: TRBV6-1
d_gene: NA
CDR3aa: CASSGQDNSNQPQHF
CDR3nt: TGTGCCAGCAGTGGACAAGACAATAGCAATCAGCCCCAGCATTTT

j_gene: TRBJ1-3
abundance: once
v_gene: TRBV30
d_gene: NA
CDR3aa: CAWGHDGNTIYF
CDR3nt: TGTGCCTGGGGACACGATGGAAACACCATATATTTT

j_gene: TRBJ2-5
abundance: NA
v_gene: TRBV4-1
d_gene: TRBD1
CDR3aa: CASSEGAGNTGAQYF
CDR3nt: TGCGCCAGCAGCGAGGGGGCAGGAAACACCGGTGCCCAGTACTTC

j_gene: TRBJ1-4
abundance: NA
v_gene: TRBV6-1
d_gene: NA
CDR3aa: CASSEAGRGKEKLFF
CDR3nt: TGTGCCAGCAGTGAAGCAGGCAGGGGAAAGGAAAAACTGTTTTTT

j_gene: TRBJ2-7
abundance: NA
v_gene: TRBV28
d_gene: TRBD2
CDR3aa: CASSEGLAGGASSYEQYF
CDR3nt: TGTGCCAGCAGTGAGGGACTAGCGGGGGGGGCGAGCTCCTACGAGCAGTACTTC

j_gene: TRBJ1-1
abundance: NA
v_gene: TRBV5-1
d_gene: NA
CDR3aa: CASGPGQTNTEAFF
CDR3nt: TGCGCCAGCGGCCCCGGACAAACGAACACTGAAGCTTTCTTT

j_gene: TRBJ2-7
abundance: NA
v_gene: TRBV29-1
d_gene: NA
CDR3aa: CSVANFEQYF
CDR3nt: TGCAGCGTTGCTAATTTCGAGCAGTACTTC

j_gene: TRBJ2-1
abundance: NA
v_gene: TRBV28
d_gene: NA
CDR3aa: CASSPRVKGYNEQFF
CDR3nt: TGTGCCAGCAGTCCCAGGGTCAAGGGGTACAATGAGCAGTTCTTC

j_gene: TRBJ1-1
abundance: NA
v_gene: TRBV7-9
d_gene: NA
CDR3aa: CASRPWGGRNTEAFF
CDR3nt: TGTGCCAGCAGGCCCTGGGGGGGGCGGAACACTGAAGCTTTCTTT

j_gene: TRBJ1-3
abundance: NA
v_gene: TRBV5-8
d_gene: NA
CDR3aa: CASRFGGAAGNTIYF
CDR3nt: TGTGCCAGCAGATTCGGGGGGGCCGCTGGAAACACCATATATTTT

j_gene: TRBJ2-7
abundance: NA
v_gene: TRBV19
d_gene: TRBD2
CDR3aa: CASSLAGGLSYEQYF
CDR3nt: TGTGCCAGTAGTTTAGCGGGGGGCCTCTCCTACGAGCAGTACTTC

j_gene: TRBJ1-6
abundance: NA
v_gene: TRBV27
d_gene: NA
CDR3aa: CASSRQSYNSPLHF
CDR3nt: TGTGCCAGCAGTAGACAGTCCTATAATTCACCCCTCCACTTT

j_gene: TRBJ2-2
abundance: NA
v_gene: TRBV13
d_gene: TRBD2
CDR3aa: CASSFAGRSGGLFF
CDR3nt: TGTGCCAGCAGCTTTGCCGGCAGGTCGGGGGGGCTGTTTTTT

j_gene: TRBJ1-2
abundance: NA
v_gene: TRBV6-1
d_gene: TRBD1
CDR3aa: CASSVSTGTGNYGYTF
CDR3nt: TGTGCCAGCAGTGTCAGTACCGGGACAGGGAACTATGGCTACACCTTC

j_gene: TRBJ1-6
abundance: few
v_gene: TRBV2
d_gene: NA
CDR3aa: CASSERSRVNSPLHF
CDR3nt: TGTGCCAGCAGTGAGCGGAGCAGGGTGAATTCACCCCTCCACTTT

j_gene: TRBJ2-2
abundance: NA
v_gene: TRBV5-1
d_gene: NA
CDR3aa: CASSLDGNTGELFF
CDR3nt: TGCGCCAGCAGCTTGGACGGGAACACCGGGGAGCTGTTTTTT

j_gene: TRBJ2-7
abundance: NA
v_gene: TRBV6-5
d_gene: NA
CDR3aa: CASSRQSHTYEQYF
CDR3nt: TGTGCCAGCAGTCGACAGTCCCATACCTACGAGCAGTACTTC

j_gene: TRBJ1-5
abundance: NA
v_gene: TRBV30
d_gene: TRBD1
CDR3aa: CAWSLRGEQPQHF
CDR3nt: TGTGCCTGGAGCCTCAGGGGGGAGCAGCCCCAGCATTTT

j_gene: TRBJ1-5
abundance: NA
v_gene: TRBV28
d_gene: NA
CDR3aa: CASSFIRNNQPQHF
CDR3nt: TGTGCCAGCAGTTTTATCAGAAACAATCAGCCCCAGCATTTT

j_gene: TRBJ2-5
abundance: NA
v_gene: TRBV30
d_gene: NA
CDR3aa: CAWRSGGGWRETQYF
CDR3nt: TGTGCCTGGAGGTCTGGAGGGGGCTGGCGGGAGACCCAGTACTTC

j_gene: TRBJ2-5
abundance: NA
v_gene: TRBV5-1
d_gene: TRBD2
CDR3aa: CASSSRGGETQYF
CDR3nt: TGCGCCAGCAGTTCCCGGGGAGGGGAGACCCAGTACTTC

j_gene: TRBJ2-5
abundance: NA
v_gene: TRBV5-1
d_gene: NA
CDR3aa: CASSLAVKGGTETQYF
CDR3nt: TGCGCCAGCAGCTTGGCCGTTAAAGGAGGGACGGAGACCCAGTACTTC

j_gene: TRBJ2-3
abundance: NA
v_gene: TRBV19
d_gene: NA
CDR3aa: CASSLQASTDTQYF
CDR3nt: TGTGCCAGTAGTTTGCAGGCTAGCACAGATACGCAGTATTTT

j_gene: TRBJ2-7
abundance: many
v_gene: TRBV15
d_gene: NA
CDR3aa: CATSATLRGEQYF
CDR3nt: TGTGCCACCAGCGCTACTCTTCGTGGCGAGCAGTACTTC

j_gene: TRBJ1-2
abundance: NA
v_gene: TRBV5-6
d_gene: NA
CDR3aa: CASSWRGAASVGGYTF
CDR3nt: TGTGCCAGCAGCTGGCGGGGAGCAGCTTCGGTGGGTGGCTACACCTTC

j_gene: TRBJ2-7
abundance: NA
v_gene: TRBV5-4
d_gene: TRBD2
CDR3aa: CASSRPGLGSPYEQYF
CDR3nt: TGTGCCAGCAGCCGGCCGGGACTAGGGTCTCCCTACGAGCAGTACTTC

j_gene: TRBJ2-1
abundance: few
v_gene: TRBV30
d_gene: NA
CDR3aa: CAWSVQYNEQFF
CDR3nt: TGTGCCTGGAGTGTCCAATACAATGAGCAGTTCTTC

j_gene: TRBJ1-5
abundance: NA
v_gene: TRBV27
d_gene: TRBD1
CDR3aa: CASSRGGTGSNQPQHF
CDR3nt: TGTGCCAGCAGCCGAGGGGGGACAGGAAGCAATCAGCCCCAGCATTTT

j_gene: TRBJ1-2
abundance: few
v_gene: TRBV28
d_gene: TRBD1
CDR3aa: CASSGDSPYGYTF
CDR3nt: TGTGCCAGCAGTGGGGACAGCCCCTATGGCTACACCTTC

j_gene: TRBJ2-7
abundance: NA
v_gene: TRBV6-5
d_gene: TRBD1
CDR3aa: CASSETGTGGYEQYF
CDR3nt: TGTGCCAGCAGCGAGACCGGGACAGGGGGCTACGAGCAGTACTTC